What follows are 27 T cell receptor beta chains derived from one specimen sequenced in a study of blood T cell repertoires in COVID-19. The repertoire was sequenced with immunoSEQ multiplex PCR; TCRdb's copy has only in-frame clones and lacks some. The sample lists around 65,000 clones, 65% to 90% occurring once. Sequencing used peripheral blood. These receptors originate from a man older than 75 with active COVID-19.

The CDR3 nucleotides are TGCGCCAGCAGCCAGCGACTAGCGGGGGGGGTCTCCTACAATGAGCAGTTCTTC. Translation gives CASSQRLAGGVSYNEQFF. The rearrangement uses TRBV4-1 and TRBJ2-1, with 14 bases matching TRBD2. V dropped 3 bases and J dropped 0; count of bases not matched to a gene: 4. The CDR3 runs 18 residues. Germline CDR1 reads MGHRA; CDR2 reads YSYEKL.

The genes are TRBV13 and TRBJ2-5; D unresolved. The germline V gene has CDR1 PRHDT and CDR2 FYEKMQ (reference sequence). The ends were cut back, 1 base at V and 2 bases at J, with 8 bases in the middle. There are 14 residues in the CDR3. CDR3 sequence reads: CASSLVAPQETQYF. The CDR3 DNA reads TGTGCCAGCAGCTTAGTGGCCCCACAAGAGACCCAGTACTTC.

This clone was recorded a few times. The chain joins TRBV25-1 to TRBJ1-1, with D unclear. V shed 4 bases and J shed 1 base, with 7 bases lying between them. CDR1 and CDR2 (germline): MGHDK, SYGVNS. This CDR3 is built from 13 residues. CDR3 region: CASSGAANTEAFF. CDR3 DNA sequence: TGTGCCAGCAGTGGGGCAGCGAACACTGAAGCTTTCTTT.

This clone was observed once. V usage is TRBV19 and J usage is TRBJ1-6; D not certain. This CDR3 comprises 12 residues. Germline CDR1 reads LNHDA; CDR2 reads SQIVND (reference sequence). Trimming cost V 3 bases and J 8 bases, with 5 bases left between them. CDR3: CASSISHSPLHF. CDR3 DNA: TGTGCCAGTAGTATCTCTCATTCACCCCTCCACTTT.

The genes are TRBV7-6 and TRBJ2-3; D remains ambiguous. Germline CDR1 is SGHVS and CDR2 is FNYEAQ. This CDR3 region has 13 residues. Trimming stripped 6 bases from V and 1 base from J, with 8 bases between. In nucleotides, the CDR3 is TGTGCCAGCAGTCAAGCTCGCACAGATACGCAGTATTTT. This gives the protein CASSQARTDTQYF.

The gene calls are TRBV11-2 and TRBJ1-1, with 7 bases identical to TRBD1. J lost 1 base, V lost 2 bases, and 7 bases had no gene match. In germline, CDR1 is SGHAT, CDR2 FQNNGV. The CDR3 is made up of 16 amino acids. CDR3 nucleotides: TGTGCCAGCAGCTTATTTACGGACAGGACGAACACTGAAGCTTTCTTT. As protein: CASSLFTDRTNTEAFF.

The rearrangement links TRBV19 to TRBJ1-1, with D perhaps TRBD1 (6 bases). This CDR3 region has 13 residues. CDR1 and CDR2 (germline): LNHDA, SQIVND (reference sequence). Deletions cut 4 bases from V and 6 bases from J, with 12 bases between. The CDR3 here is CASSTVDSSEAFF. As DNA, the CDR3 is TGTGCCAGTAGTACAGTGGACAGCTCTGAAGCTTTCTTT.

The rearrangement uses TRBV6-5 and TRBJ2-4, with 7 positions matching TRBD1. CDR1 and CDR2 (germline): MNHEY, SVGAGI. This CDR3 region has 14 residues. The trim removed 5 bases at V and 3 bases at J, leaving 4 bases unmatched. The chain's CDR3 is CASSTGQVKNIQYF. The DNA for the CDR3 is TGTGCCAGCAGTACCGGACAGGTCAAAAACATTCAGTACTTC.

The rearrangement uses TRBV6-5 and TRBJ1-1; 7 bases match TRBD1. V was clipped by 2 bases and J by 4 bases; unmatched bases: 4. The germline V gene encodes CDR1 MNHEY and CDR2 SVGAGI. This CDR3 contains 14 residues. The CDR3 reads CASSYRQGGTEAFF. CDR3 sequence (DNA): TGTGCCAGCAGTTACCGGCAGGGGGGCACTGAAGCTTTCTTT.

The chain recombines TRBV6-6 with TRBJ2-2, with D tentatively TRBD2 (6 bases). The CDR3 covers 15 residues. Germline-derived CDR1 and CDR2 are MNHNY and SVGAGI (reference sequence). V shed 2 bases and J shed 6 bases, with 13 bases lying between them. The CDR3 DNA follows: TGTGCCAGCAGTTACGGAGGGAGTTATTCCGGGGAGCTGTTTTTT. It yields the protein CASSYGGSYSGELFF.

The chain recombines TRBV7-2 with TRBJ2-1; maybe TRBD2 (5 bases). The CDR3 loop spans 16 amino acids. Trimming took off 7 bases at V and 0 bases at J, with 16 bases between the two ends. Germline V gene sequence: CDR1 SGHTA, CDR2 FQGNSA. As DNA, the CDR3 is TGTGCCAGCACCCCGAATAGAGGGAGCTCCTACAATGAGCAGTTCTTC. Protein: CASTPNRGSSYNEQFF.

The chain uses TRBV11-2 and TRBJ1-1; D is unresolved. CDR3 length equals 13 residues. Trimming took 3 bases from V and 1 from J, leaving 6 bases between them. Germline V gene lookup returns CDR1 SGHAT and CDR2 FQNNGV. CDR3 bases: TGTGCCAGCAGCTTTGCAGGGAACACTGAAGCTTTCTTT. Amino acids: CASSFAGNTEAFF.

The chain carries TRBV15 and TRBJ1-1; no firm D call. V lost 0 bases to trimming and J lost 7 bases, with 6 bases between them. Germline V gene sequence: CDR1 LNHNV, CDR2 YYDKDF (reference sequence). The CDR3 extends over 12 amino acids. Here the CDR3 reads CATSREGREAFF. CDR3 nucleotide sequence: TGTGCCACCAGCAGAGAGGGCCGTGAAGCTTTCTTT.

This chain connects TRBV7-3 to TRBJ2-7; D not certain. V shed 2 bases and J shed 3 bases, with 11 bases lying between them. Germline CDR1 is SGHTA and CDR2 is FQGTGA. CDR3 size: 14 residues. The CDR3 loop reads CASSLGGPGYEQYF. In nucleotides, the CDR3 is TGTGCCAGCAGCTTAGGCGGTCCGGGCTACGAGCAGTACTTC.

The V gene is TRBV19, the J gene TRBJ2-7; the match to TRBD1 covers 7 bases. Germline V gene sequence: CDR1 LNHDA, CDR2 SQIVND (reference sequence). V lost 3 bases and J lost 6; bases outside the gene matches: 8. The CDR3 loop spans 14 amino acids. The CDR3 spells CASSIGQVGGEQYF. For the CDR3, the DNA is TGTGCCAGTAGTATTGGACAGGTAGGCGGCGAGCAGTACTTC. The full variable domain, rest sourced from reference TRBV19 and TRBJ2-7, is DGGITQSPKYLFRKEGQNVTLSCEQNLNHDAMYWYRQDPGQGLRLIYYSQIVNDFQKGDIAEGYSVSREKKESFPLTVTSAQKNPTAFYLCASSIGQVGGEQYFGPGTRLTVT.

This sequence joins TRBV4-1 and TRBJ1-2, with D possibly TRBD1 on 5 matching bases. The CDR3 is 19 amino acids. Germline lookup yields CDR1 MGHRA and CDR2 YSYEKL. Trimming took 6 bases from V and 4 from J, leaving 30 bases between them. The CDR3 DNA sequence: TGCGCCAGCAGTCTCCCGGCCGCGAGCGGGACTCATTACGTCTATGGCTACACCTTC. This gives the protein CASSLPAASGTHYVYGYTF.

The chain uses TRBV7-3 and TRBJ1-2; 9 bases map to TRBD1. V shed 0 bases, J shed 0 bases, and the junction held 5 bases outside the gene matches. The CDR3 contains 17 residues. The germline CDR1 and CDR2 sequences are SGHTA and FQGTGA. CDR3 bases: TGTGCCAGCAGCTTAACGCCCAGACAGGGGGCTAACTATGGCTACACCTTC. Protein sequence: CASSLTPRQGANYGYTF.

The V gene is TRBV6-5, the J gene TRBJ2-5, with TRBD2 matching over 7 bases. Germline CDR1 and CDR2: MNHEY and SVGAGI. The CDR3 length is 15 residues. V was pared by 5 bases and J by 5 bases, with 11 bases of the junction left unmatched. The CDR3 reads CASSPIGRGGETQYF. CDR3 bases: TGTGCCAGCAGTCCAATCGGACGGGGAGGGGAGACCCAGTACTTC.

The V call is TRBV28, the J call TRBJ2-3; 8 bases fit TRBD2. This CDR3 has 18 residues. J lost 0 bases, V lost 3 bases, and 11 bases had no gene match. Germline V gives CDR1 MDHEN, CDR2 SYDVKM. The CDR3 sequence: CASSFSPGLGSSTDTQYF. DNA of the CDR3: TGTGCCAGCAGTTTTAGTCCGGGACTAGGAAGTAGCACAGATACGCAGTATTTT.

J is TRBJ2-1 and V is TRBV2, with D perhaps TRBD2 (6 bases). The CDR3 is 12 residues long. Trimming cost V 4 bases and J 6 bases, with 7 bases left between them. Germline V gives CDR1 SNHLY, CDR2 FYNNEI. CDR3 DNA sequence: TGTGCCAGCAGTGTCGGGGGCAATGAGCAGTTCTTC. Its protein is CASSVGGNEQFF.

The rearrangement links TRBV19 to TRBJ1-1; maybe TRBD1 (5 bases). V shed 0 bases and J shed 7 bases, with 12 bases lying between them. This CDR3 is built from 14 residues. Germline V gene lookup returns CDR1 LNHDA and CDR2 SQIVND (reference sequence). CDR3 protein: CASSIDHRRGEAFF. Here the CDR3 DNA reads TGTGCCAGTAGTATAGATCACCGAAGGGGTGAAGCTTTCTTT.

The CDR3 nucleotides read TGTGCCAGCAGTGAAGTGCAGGCTAACTATGGCTACACCTTC. Amino acids: CASSEVQANYGYTF. This rearrangement joins TRBV2 to TRBJ1-2; the D is unclear. With 1 base removed from V and 0 bases from J, the gap between germline ends came to 6 bases. Germline-derived CDR1 and CDR2 are SNHLY and FYNNEI. The CDR3 has 14 amino acids.

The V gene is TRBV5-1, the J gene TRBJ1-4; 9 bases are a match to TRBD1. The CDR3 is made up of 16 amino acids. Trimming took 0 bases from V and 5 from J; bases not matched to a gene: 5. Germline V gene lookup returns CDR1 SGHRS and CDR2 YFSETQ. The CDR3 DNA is TGCGCCAGCAGCTTGGAGGGACAGGGCTTCAATGAAAAACTGTTTTTT. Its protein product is CASSLEGQGFNEKLFF.

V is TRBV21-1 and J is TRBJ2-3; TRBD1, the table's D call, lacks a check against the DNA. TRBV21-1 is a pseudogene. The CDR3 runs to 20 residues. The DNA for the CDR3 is TGTGCCAGCAGCAAAGTCGGGATAAAGTGGGACAGGGCGGTGACAGATACGCAGTATTTT. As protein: CASSKVGIKWDRAVTDTQYF.

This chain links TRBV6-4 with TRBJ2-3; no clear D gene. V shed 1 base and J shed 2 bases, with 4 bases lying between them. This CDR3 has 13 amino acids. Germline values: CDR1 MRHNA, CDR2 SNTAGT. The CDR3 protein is CASSDFNTDTQYF. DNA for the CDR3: TGTGCCAGCAGTGACTTTAACACAGATACGCAGTATTTT.

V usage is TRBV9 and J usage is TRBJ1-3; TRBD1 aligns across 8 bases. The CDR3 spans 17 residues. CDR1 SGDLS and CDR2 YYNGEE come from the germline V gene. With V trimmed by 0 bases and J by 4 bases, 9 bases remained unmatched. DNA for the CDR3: TGTGCCAGCAGCGTAGAGTTTAGGACAGGGTACGGAAACACCATATATTTT. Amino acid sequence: CASSVEFRTGYGNTIYF.

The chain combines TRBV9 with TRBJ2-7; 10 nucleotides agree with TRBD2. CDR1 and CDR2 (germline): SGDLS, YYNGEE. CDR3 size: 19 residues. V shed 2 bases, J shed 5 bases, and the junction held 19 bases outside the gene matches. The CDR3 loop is CASSVGPLPSGRVNDEQYF. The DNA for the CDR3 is TGTGCCAGCAGCGTCGGACCGTTACCCAGCGGGAGGGTTAACGACGAGCAGTACTTC.